The table lists the clone carrying this T cell receptor (beta chain) with a few counts. The source of the sample is a study of human T cells and chemical hapten exposure. Each CDR3 protein gets one entry after TCRdb re-called the RACE reads with MiXCR. The sample has some 74,000 distinct CDR3 sequences, 10% to 15% seen once. Documented time point: patch test 3, about 24 weeks after DPC sensitization. Treatment: therapeutic diphenylcyclopropenone sensitization with weekly scalp DPC. Non-pregnant alopecia patients aged 18 to 70, suitable for DPC therapy. CDR3 length: 12 residues. Trimming left V 7 bases short and J 3 bases short, with 10 bases between. Germline V lookup: CDR1 ENHRY, CDR2 SYGVKD.

The chain uses TRBV10-3 and TRBJ2-7; D not resolved. The sequence was collected from a woman aged 45-59 years with alopecia areata. Some clones in this sample may be carry-over from other donors' samples. Sequenced here: whole blood, sampled in connection with sensitization to the hapten diphenylcyclopropenone (DPC). CDR3 sequence reads: CAITNSDYEQYF. The CDR3 nucleotides read TGTGCCATCACCAACTCCGACTACGAGCAGTACTTC.